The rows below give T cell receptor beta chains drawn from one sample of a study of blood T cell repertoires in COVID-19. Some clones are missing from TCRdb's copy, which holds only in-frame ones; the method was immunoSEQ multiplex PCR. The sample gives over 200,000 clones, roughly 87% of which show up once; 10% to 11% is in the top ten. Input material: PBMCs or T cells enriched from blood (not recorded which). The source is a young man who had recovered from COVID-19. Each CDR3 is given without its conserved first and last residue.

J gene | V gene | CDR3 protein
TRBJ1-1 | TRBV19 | ASSIQDRSPEAF
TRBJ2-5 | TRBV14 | ASSQGLGGGETQY
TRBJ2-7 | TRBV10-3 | AISLTSGRAGGYEQY
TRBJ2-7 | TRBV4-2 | ASSPPFSYYEQY
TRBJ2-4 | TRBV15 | ATSRGGSGGENIQY
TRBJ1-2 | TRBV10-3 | AISVTGNYGYT
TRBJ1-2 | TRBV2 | ASSEGFSVYGYT
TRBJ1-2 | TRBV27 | ASSLRGVGGYT
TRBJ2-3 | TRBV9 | ASSVGTGGSDTQY
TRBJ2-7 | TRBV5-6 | ASSSAGTGGRIVYEQY
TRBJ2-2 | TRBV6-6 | ASSLNTGELF
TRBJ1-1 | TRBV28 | ASRGGPGDTEAF
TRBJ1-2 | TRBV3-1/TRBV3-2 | ASRTGSLGYT
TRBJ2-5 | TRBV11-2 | ASSRGETQY
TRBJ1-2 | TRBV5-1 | ASSLIPQGDYGYT
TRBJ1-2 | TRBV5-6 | ASSLPGHYGYT